The sequence of this TCR beta chain was determined in a study of cytomegalovirus exposure and HLA in healthy donors. Healthy people donating bone marrow made up the donors. As to this clone: Antigen specificity is unknown.

This PCR relied on a set of 60 Vbeta primers and 13 Jbeta primers. Produced via immunoSEQ multiplex PCR; TCRdb's table is partial and in-frame only. The sample contains about 140,000 clones, about 75% of which appear only once. Study-wide results and caveats: Earlier findings revealed that most TCR beta V segments proved productive either about 90% or about 30% of the time. Researchers catalogued some 160 TCR beta chains as cytomegalovirus-associated.

The CDR3 runs 15 residues. V lost 6 bases and J lost 1, with 12 bases in between. Germline CDR1 WSHSY, CDR2 SAAADI. The sequenced sample was PBMCs. The TCR originated in a man younger than 40 in good health and CMV-seronegative. V gene TRBV10-2 combines with J gene TRBJ2-2, with a tentative D call TRBD1 (6 bases). The CDR3 here is CASSSRDMNTGELFF. CDR3 bases: TGCGCCAGCAGCTCCCGGGACATGAACACCGGGGAGCTGTTTTTT.